This is a list of T cell receptor beta chains from one sample in a study of cytomegalovirus exposure and HLA in healthy donors. The repertoire was sequenced with immunoSEQ multiplex PCR; TCRdb's copy has only in-frame clones and lacks some. The sample carries 140,000 to 150,000 clones, roughly 87% recorded once. Source material: PBMCs. The receptors originated from a middle-aged woman in good health and CMV-seronegative. The CDR3 runs from the conserved cysteine through the conserved F or W. Fields, in order: J gene, clone size, D gene, V gene, CDR3 protein, CDR3 DNA. A D gene is named only where the DNA matches it firmly. Rows give clone size only sometimes, using once, few, many, or a class for an expanded clone.

j_call: TRBJ2-7; clone_size: -; d_call: TRBD1; v_call: TRBV28; cdr3_aa: CASSLRADRYEQYF; cdr3_nt: TGTGCCAGCAGTTTAAGGGCGGACAGGTACGAGCAGTACTTC
j_call: TRBJ2-1; clone_size: -; d_call: TRBD2; v_call: TRBV28; cdr3_aa: CASMAWALLAEPQSEQFF; cdr3_nt: TGTGCCAGCATGGCTTGGGCCCTTCTAGCGGAACCTCAGAGTGAGCAGTTCTTC
j_call: TRBJ1-4; clone_size: few; d_call: -; v_call: TRBV4-1; cdr3_aa: CASSQDIQGIRLFF; cdr3_nt: TGCGCCAGCAGCCAAGATATCCAGGGGATAAGACTGTTTTTT
j_call: TRBJ2-1; clone_size: -; d_call: -; v_call: TRBV29-1; cdr3_aa: CSADRGGGSSYNEQFF; cdr3_nt: TGCAGCGCGGACCGTGGGGGCGGGAGTTCCTACAATGAGCAGTTCTTC
j_call: TRBJ2-2; clone_size: -; d_call: -; v_call: TRBV5-1; cdr3_aa: CASSLAGSNTGELFF; cdr3_nt: TGCGCCAGCAGCTTGGCGGGGTCGAACACCGGGGAGCTGTTTTTT
j_call: TRBJ2-1; clone_size: -; d_call: TRBD2; v_call: TRBV7-2; cdr3_aa: CASSLVGLAGLHEQFF; cdr3_nt: TGTGCCAGCAGCTTAGTCGGACTAGCGGGACTTCATGAGCAGTTCTTC
j_call: TRBJ2-7; clone_size: -; d_call: TRBD1; v_call: TRBV19; cdr3_aa: CASRPGQGTYEQYF; cdr3_nt: TGTGCCAGTAGGCCCGGACAGGGGACCTACGAGCAGTACTTC
j_call: TRBJ2-5; clone_size: -; d_call: -; v_call: TRBV28; cdr3_aa: CASTAGGETQYF; cdr3_nt: TGTGCCAGCACCGCCGGCGGAGAGACCCAGTACTTC
j_call: TRBJ2-1; clone_size: -; d_call: -; v_call: TRBV6-1; cdr3_aa: CASSEQGFDNEQFF; cdr3_nt: TGTGCCAGCAGCGAGCAGGGCTTTGACAATGAGCAGTTCTTC
j_call: TRBJ1-5; clone_size: -; d_call: -; v_call: TRBV6-1; cdr3_aa: CASNNLLDQPQHF; cdr3_nt: TGTGCCAGCAACAATCTTCTGGATCAGCCCCAGCATTTT
j_call: TRBJ2-5; clone_size: -; d_call: TRBD1; v_call: TRBV28; cdr3_aa: CATRQGAQETQYF; cdr3_nt: TGTGCCACCCGACAGGGGGCCCAAGAGACCCAGTACTTC
j_call: TRBJ2-7; clone_size: once; d_call: -; v_call: TRBV20-1; cdr3_aa: CSAGDSYEQYF; cdr3_nt: TGCAGTGCTGGAGACAGCTACGAGCAGTACTTC
j_call: TRBJ1-2; clone_size: few; d_call: -; v_call: TRBV10-3; cdr3_aa: CASGGGQQPYGYTF; cdr3_nt: TGTGCCAGCGGTGGGGGACAACAACCCTATGGCTACACCTTC
j_call: TRBJ2-7; clone_size: -; d_call: TRBD2; v_call: TRBV7-2; cdr3_aa: CASSTGLASYEQYF; cdr3_nt: TGTGCCAGCAGCACAGGACTAGCTTCCTACGAGCAGTACTTC
j_call: TRBJ1-3; clone_size: -; d_call: -; v_call: TRBV6-6; cdr3_aa: CASSFTSSGNTIYF; cdr3_nt: TGTGCCAGCAGTTTTACAAGCTCTGGAAACACCATATATTTT
j_call: TRBJ2-5; clone_size: -; d_call: -; v_call: TRBV29-1; cdr3_aa: CSVFAGIQETQYF; cdr3_nt: TGCAGCGTTTTTGCGGGTATCCAAGAGACCCAGTACTTC
j_call: TRBJ1-2; clone_size: -; d_call: -; v_call: TRBV7-9; cdr3_aa: CASSLPVRQNGYTF; cdr3_nt: TGTGCCAGCAGCTTACCTGTTCGACAGAATGGCTACACCTTC
j_call: TRBJ1-1; clone_size: -; d_call: TRBD1; v_call: TRBV7-9; cdr3_aa: CASSPQGAGGDTEAFF; cdr3_nt: TGTGCCAGCAGTCCACAGGGGGCCGGTGGCGACACTGAAGCTTTCTTT
j_call: TRBJ1-2; clone_size: -; d_call: TRBD1; v_call: TRBV6-5; cdr3_aa: CASSATGGGYTF; cdr3_nt: TGTGCCAGCAGCGCAACAGGGGGGGGCTACACCTTC
j_call: TRBJ2-3; clone_size: -; d_call: TRBD2; v_call: TRBV11-2; cdr3_aa: CASSLAGVTDTQYF; cdr3_nt: TGTGCCAGCAGTTTAGCGGGAGTAACAGATACGCAGTATTTT
j_call: TRBJ2-3; clone_size: -; d_call: TRBD1; v_call: TRBV11-2; cdr3_aa: CASSSLRDRGRPTRTF; cdr3_nt: TGTGCCAGCAGCAGCTTACGGGACAGGGGCCGCCCGACACGAACTTTT
j_call: TRBJ1-2; clone_size: -; d_call: -; v_call: TRBV7-9; cdr3_aa: CASSLAGSYGYTF; cdr3_nt: TGTGCCAGCAGCTTAGCGGGCAGTTATGGCTACACCTTC
j_call: TRBJ2-3; clone_size: -; d_call: -; v_call: TRBV5-1; cdr3_aa: CASSLNQPGDTQYF; cdr3_nt: TGCGCCAGCAGCTTGAATCAACCCGGGGATACGCAGTATTTT
j_call: TRBJ2-7; clone_size: -; d_call: -; v_call: TRBV21-1; cdr3_aa: CASSPGGRYEQYF; cdr3_nt: TGTGCCAGCAGCCCCGGCGGGAGGTACGAGCAGTACTTC
j_call: TRBJ1-1; clone_size: -; d_call: -; v_call: TRBV5-1; cdr3_aa: CASSLDPAGEAFF; cdr3_nt: TGCGCCAGCAGCTTGGACCCGGCGGGAGAAGCTTTCTTT
j_call: TRBJ2-7; clone_size: -; d_call: -; v_call: TRBV6-1; cdr3_aa: CASSEAAEGDEQYF; cdr3_nt: TGTGCCAGCAGTGAAGCGGCGGAGGGAGACGAGCAGTACTTC
j_call: TRBJ2-7; clone_size: -; d_call: TRBD2; v_call: TRBV5-4; cdr3_aa: CASSPRGGALHEQYF; cdr3_nt: TGTGCCAGCAGCCCTCGGGGGGGAGCGTTGCACGAGCAGTACTTC
j_call: TRBJ2-7; clone_size: -; d_call: TRBD2; v_call: TRBV11-2; cdr3_aa: CASSSGRAGEHEQYF; cdr3_nt: TGTGCCAGCAGCTCGGGACGTGCGGGGGAACACGAGCAGTACTTC
j_call: TRBJ2-7; clone_size: -; d_call: TRBD1; v_call: TRBV6-1; cdr3_aa: CASRGQVRSYEQYF; cdr3_nt: TGTGCCAGCAGGGGACAGGTCAGATCCTACGAGCAGTACTTC
j_call: TRBJ2-1; clone_size: -; d_call: -; v_call: TRBV2; cdr3_aa: CASSGPENGGNNEQFF; cdr3_nt: TGTGCCAGCAGTGGACCCGAAAATGGGGGCAACAATGAGCAGTTCTTC
j_call: TRBJ2-5; clone_size: once; d_call: TRBD2; v_call: TRBV5-1; cdr3_aa: CASSIAGASGQETQYF; cdr3_nt: TGCGCCAGCAGCATAGCCGGGGCTAGCGGTCAAGAGACCCAGTACTTC
j_call: TRBJ1-4; clone_size: -; d_call: -; v_call: TRBV11-3; cdr3_aa: CASSLGQTPNEKLFF; cdr3_nt: TGTGCCAGCAGCTTAGGACAGACCCCAAATGAAAAACTGTTTTTT
j_call: TRBJ2-7; clone_size: -; d_call: TRBD2; v_call: TRBV5-1; cdr3_aa: CASSSAGGREQYF; cdr3_nt: TGCGCCAGCAGCTCCGCGGGAGGTCGCGAGCAGTACTTC
j_call: TRBJ2-1; clone_size: -; d_call: TRBD2; v_call: TRBV9; cdr3_aa: CASMAGTSGPSYNEQFF; cdr3_nt: TGTGCCAGCATGGCCGGGACTAGCGGACCCTCCTACAATGAGCAGTTCTTC
j_call: TRBJ2-5; clone_size: -; d_call: -; v_call: TRBV2; cdr3_aa: CASNGAGETQYF; cdr3_nt: TGTGCCAGCAATGGGGCCGGGGAGACCCAGTACTTC
j_call: TRBJ2-7; clone_size: once; d_call: TRBD2; v_call: TRBV5-1; cdr3_aa: CASSFLAGEDYEQYF; cdr3_nt: TGCGCCAGCAGCTTCCTAGCGGGGGAGGACTACGAGCAGTACTTC
j_call: TRBJ2-5; clone_size: -; d_call: -; v_call: TRBV5-1; cdr3_aa: CASSQGYQETQYF; cdr3_nt: TGCGCCAGCTCACAGGGATACCAAGAGACCCAGTACTTC
j_call: TRBJ1-2; clone_size: once; d_call: -; v_call: TRBV11-2; cdr3_aa: CASSLVSPQGYGYTF; cdr3_nt: TGTGCCAGCAGCTTAGTCTCCCCACAGGGCTATGGCTACACCTTC
j_call: TRBJ2-1; clone_size: -; d_call: TRBD1; v_call: TRBV19; cdr3_aa: CASSATGGNEQFF; cdr3_nt: TGTGCCAGTAGTGCCACAGGGGGCAATGAGCAGTTCTTC
j_call: TRBJ2-2; clone_size: few; d_call: -; v_call: TRBV7-3; cdr3_aa: CASSLSGTDTGELFF; cdr3_nt: TGTGCCAGCAGCTTATCCGGCACAGACACCGGGGAGCTGTTTTTT
j_call: TRBJ2-1; clone_size: few; d_call: TRBD2; v_call: TRBV7-9; cdr3_aa: CSSRPGTSGTYNEQFF; cdr3_nt: TGTTCCAGCAGACCCGGGACTAGCGGCACCTACAATGAGCAGTTCTTC
j_call: TRBJ2-1; clone_size: -; d_call: TRBD1; v_call: TRBV6-6; cdr3_aa: CASSQGSGTGGYEQFF; cdr3_nt: TGTGCCAGCAGCCAAGGGTCCGGGACAGGGGGCTATGAGCAGTTCTTC
j_call: TRBJ2-4; clone_size: -; d_call: TRBD1; v_call: TRBV19; cdr3_aa: CASSIPGQGFNIQYF; cdr3_nt: TGTGCCAGTAGTATCCCGGGACAGGGGTTCAACATTCAGTACTTC
j_call: TRBJ1-6; clone_size: -; d_call: -; v_call: TRBV6-5; cdr3_aa: CASSYLGNTNSPLHF; cdr3_nt: TGTGCCAGCAGTTACTTGGGCAACACGAATTCACCCCTCCACTTT
j_call: TRBJ1-5; clone_size: -; d_call: -; v_call: TRBV18; cdr3_aa: CASSPDLVQPQHF; cdr3_nt: TGTGCCAGCTCACCAGACTTGGTACAGCCCCAGCATTTT
j_call: TRBJ1-5; clone_size: once; d_call: -; v_call: TRBV10-3; cdr3_aa: CAISESDRRNQPQHF; cdr3_nt: TGTGCCATCAGTGAGAGTGACAGGAGGAATCAGCCCCAGCATTTT
j_call: TRBJ1-6; clone_size: -; d_call: -; v_call: TRBV5-8; cdr3_aa: CASSLAAVYSPLHF; cdr3_nt: TGTGCCAGCAGCTTGGCCGCAGTTTATTCACCCCTCCACTTT
j_call: TRBJ2-5; clone_size: -; d_call: TRBD2; v_call: TRBV18; cdr3_aa: CASSPPARSGSGETQYF; cdr3_nt: TGTGCCAGCTCACCACCTGCCCGCAGCGGGAGTGGGGAGACCCAGTACTTC
j_call: TRBJ2-3; clone_size: -; d_call: TRBD2; v_call: TRBV9; cdr3_aa: CASSQGLAASTDTQYF; cdr3_nt: TGTGCCAGCAGCCAAGGACTAGCAGCAAGCACAGATACGCAGTATTTT
j_call: TRBJ2-3; clone_size: -; d_call: -; v_call: TRBV5-1; cdr3_aa: CASSPGEASTDTQYF; cdr3_nt: TGCGCCAGCAGCCCGGGGGAGGCTAGCACAGATACGCAGTATTTT
j_call: TRBJ2-5; clone_size: -; d_call: -; v_call: TRBV5-1; cdr3_aa: CASSLTRETQYF; cdr3_nt: TGCGCCAGCAGCTTAACTCGAGAGACCCAGTACTTC
j_call: TRBJ2-1; clone_size: -; d_call: -; v_call: TRBV5-6; cdr3_aa: CASSIGPSPYNEQFF; cdr3_nt: TGTGCCAGCAGCATAGGCCCTAGCCCCTACAATGAGCAGTTCTTC
j_call: TRBJ2-3; clone_size: -; d_call: TRBD2; v_call: TRBV2; cdr3_aa: CASSGTSGSTDTQYF; cdr3_nt: TGTGCCAGCAGTGGGACTAGCGGGAGCACAGATACGCAGTATTTT
j_call: TRBJ2-3; clone_size: -; d_call: TRBD2; v_call: TRBV7-6; cdr3_aa: CASSLVATSGRGTDTQYF; cdr3_nt: TGTGCCAGCAGCTTAGTGGCGACTAGCGGGAGGGGCACAGATACGCAGTATTTT
j_call: TRBJ1-3; clone_size: -; d_call: TRBD1; v_call: TRBV4-1; cdr3_aa: CASSQEGTGDSGNTIYF; cdr3_nt: TGCGCCAGCAGCCAAGAGGGGACAGGGGACTCTGGAAACACCATATATTTT
j_call: TRBJ2-2; clone_size: -; d_call: -; v_call: TRBV11-3; cdr3_aa: CASSPDPGTSGELFF; cdr3_nt: TGTGCCAGCAGCCCCGACCCAGGGACAAGCGGGGAGCTGTTTTTT
j_call: TRBJ2-7; clone_size: -; d_call: TRBD2; v_call: TRBV5-1; cdr3_aa: CASKNLRAGGGYEQYF; cdr3_nt: TGCGCCAGCAAAAACCTCCGAGCGGGAGGTGGTTACGAGCAGTACTTC
j_call: TRBJ1-2; clone_size: -; d_call: -; v_call: TRBV5-1; cdr3_aa: CASSLLPEYGYTF; cdr3_nt: TGCGCCAGCAGCTTGCTCCCCGAGTATGGCTACACCTTC